In this sample, the clone carrying this TCR beta chain turned up many times. Its antigen is undetermined. This sample is part of a study of glioma-infiltrating T cells. Using RNA template, CDR3s of TCR alpha and beta were amplified with iRepertoire arm-PCR. For one-step reverse transcription and amplification, roughly 95-400 ng of tissue mRNA or PBMC total RNA was used. A single record per CDR3 protein comes from TCRdb applying MiXCR to the multiplex PCR reads. The data contain around 190,000 distinct CDR3 sequences, approximately 30% of them singletons. Study-level findings and limits: Tissue-blood divergence was below expectation in non-neoplastic patients, above in gliomas. Only very few CDR3 sequences appeared in both tissue and blood.

V shed 1 base, J shed 6 bases, and the junction held 2 bases outside the gene matches. The V gene's germline CDR1 is LGHNA and CDR2 YSLEER. This CDR3 comprises 14 residues. The source material was glioma tissue, nonneoplastic brain tissue, or PBMCs (not recorded which). The sequence came from a human donor with low-grade glioma or glioblastoma, undergoing nonglioma brain surgery, or in good health (not recorded which). The chain uses TRBV4-3 and TRBJ2-1; TRBD1 aligns across 8 bases. CDR3 DNA: TGCGCCAGCAGCCAAGTTACAGGGGGCAATGAGCAGTTCTTC. Protein sequence: CASSQVTGGNEQFF.